Following are 27 T cell receptor beta chains from one sample sequenced in a study of blood T cells in healthy people across ages. A second about 7 to 11 cycle PCR used barcoded and J-beta primers. TCRdb re-derived calls from the 5' RACE reads in MiXCR, one entry per CDR3 protein. The sample has 600,000 or so distinct CDR3 sequences, under 55% seen once. The specimen sequenced was blood. Receptor source: a man older than 75 in good health.

The J gene is TRBJ2-2, the V gene TRBV9; possibly TRBD1 for D (6 bases). Germline CDR1 SGDLS, CDR2 YYNGEE. V was clipped by 1 base and J by 0 bases, with 13 bases between them. The CDR3 is 17 residues long. The CDR3 DNA reads as TGTGCCAGCAGCGTAACCGACAGGAGTCCGAACACCGGGGAGCTGTTTTTT. This codes for CASSVTDRSPNTGELFF.

This chain connects TRBV28 to TRBJ1-5; 9 bases fit TRBD1. The CDR3 length is 17 residues. The ends lost 7 bases at V and 6 bases at J; junction bases unmatched: 16. Germline values: CDR1 MDHEN, CDR2 SYDVKM. CDR3 DNA: TGTGCCAGCAACAACTTAGGTGGACAGGGGTGGACTCAGCCCCAGCATTTT. It specifies CASNNLGGQGWTQPQHF.

This clonotype showed up just once. The V call is TRBV20-1, the J call TRBJ2-1; 10 nucleotides match TRBD2. Losses at the gene ends were 8 bases for V and 3 bases for J; bases not matched to a gene: 4. The CDR3 sequence is 13 residues long. Germline V CDR1 and CDR2: DFQATT, SNEGSKA (reference sequence). The CDR3 DNA is TGCAGTCCTACTAGCGGGAACTACAATGAGCAGTTCTTC. It yields the protein CSPTSGNYNEQFF.

DNA of the CDR3: TGTGCCTGGAGTGCCCGGCTAGCGAATGAGCAGTTCTTC. Translated: CAWSARLANEQFF. The chain recombines TRBV30 with TRBJ2-1, with a tentative D call TRBD2 (6 bases). CDR1 is GTSNPN and CDR2 is SVGIG in the germline V gene (reference sequence). Trimming cost V 1 base and J 7 bases, with 11 bases left between them. CDR3 length: 13 amino acids.

This clonotype was observed a handful of times. V usage is TRBV20-1 and J usage is TRBJ2-4; no reliable D call. Looked up from germline, CDR1 is DFQATT and CDR2 is SNEGSKA (reference sequence). The CDR3 contains 13 residues. Trimming shortened V by 6 bases and J by 4 bases, and 13 bases separated the two germline ends. This CDR3 reads CSARPPAKNIQYF. The CDR3, as DNA: TGCAGTGCCAGACCCCCAGCGAAAAACATTCAGTACTTC.

This clonotype was picked up a small number of times. CDR3 sequence reads: CSVGDSRNEKLFF. CDR3 bases: TGCAGCGTGGGGGACAGTAGGAATGAAAAACTGTTTTTT. The chain combines TRBV29-1 with TRBJ1-4; 7 bases fit TRBD1. J was trimmed by 5 bases and V by 6 bases; bases with no gene match: 6. Per germline, CDR1 SQVTM and CDR2 ANQGSEA. The CDR3 contains 13 residues.

The table lists this clonotype with a count of one. The junction shows a germline mismatch at one end, possibly a read error. This sequence joins TRBV6-5 and TRBJ1-1, with TRBD1 matching over 7 bases. This CDR3 spans 15 amino acids. Germline loops: CDR1 MNHEY, CDR2 SVGAGI. CDR3 sequence reads: CASSSSFRGNTGAFF. CDR3 DNA: TGTGCCAGCAGCTCCAGCTTCAGGGGGAACACTGGAGCTTTCTTT.

V and J are TRBV7-9 and TRBJ2-3, with TRBD2 matching over 7 bases. The germline V gene has CDR1 SEHNR and CDR2 FQNEAQ (reference sequence). This CDR3 comprises 16 residues. The trim removed 2 bases at V and 4 bases at J, leaving 9 bases unmatched. The CDR3 sequence is CASSLSGSGGADTQYF. CDR3 DNA sequence: TGTGCCAGCAGCTTAAGTGGGTCGGGGGGTGCAGATACGCAGTATTTT.

This clonotype has only a few counts. The chain employs TRBV5-1 and TRBJ1-6; D not certain. The germline V and J ends were trimmed by 0 bases and 5 bases, with 12 bases remaining between them. The CDR3 loop spans 16 amino acids. Germline values: CDR1 SGHRS, CDR2 YFSETQ. In DNA form, the CDR3 reads TGCGCCAGCAGCTTGGGGGCCAGCAAGGATAATTCACCCCTCCACTTT. Its protein is CASSLGASKDNSPLHF.

This clonotype came up once. The CDR3 spells CASSRTSAETQYF. CDR3 nucleotides: TGTGCCAGCAGCCGGACTAGCGCGGAGACCCAGTACTTC. The chain links TRBV7-3 to TRBJ2-7, with 9 nucleotides matching TRBD2. The end of the DNA fits TRBJ2-5 better, so the J call may be wrong. CDR3 length: 13 residues. Germline V gene sequence: CDR1 SGHTA, CDR2 FQGTGA.

This clonotype was detected only a few times. V gene TRBV7-2 combines with J gene TRBJ2-7, with 11 bases lining up with TRBD2. Germline V gives CDR1 SGHTA, CDR2 FQGNSA. This CDR3 has 15 amino acids. V lost 5 bases, J lost 4 bases, and 7 bases stayed unmatched. CDR3 region: CASSPASGGLYEQYF. The CDR3 DNA sequence: TGTGCCAGCAGCCCCGCTAGCGGGGGGTTATACGAGCAGTACTTC.

Only a few counts were recorded for this clonotype. The chain recombines TRBV20-1 with TRBJ1-6; 9 nucleotides agree with TRBD1. The length of the CDR3 is 15 residues. V was pared by 2 bases and J by 9 bases, with 8 bases of the junction left unmatched. Per the germline V gene, CDR1 is DFQATT and CDR2 is SNEGSKA (reference sequence). The CDR3 is CSARNYYRGLSPLHF. CDR3 nucleotides: TGCAGTGCTAGAAACTATTACAGGGGGCTTTCACCCCTCCACTTT.

This CDR3 reads CASSPTGVAGGYTF. The CDR3 nucleotides read TGCGCCAGCAGCCCAACAGGGGTGGCGGGGGGCTACACCTTC. This chain connects TRBV4-3 to TRBJ1-2, with 7 nucleotides matching TRBD1. Germline V gene lookup returns CDR1 LGHNA and CDR2 YSLEER. Trimming took 4 bases from V and 8 from J; bases not matched to a gene: 10. This CDR3 has 14 residues.

This clonotype has a count of ten or more. V and J are TRBV6-5 and TRBJ2-5; D gene uncertain. The CDR3 has 11 amino acids. V dropped 6 bases and J dropped 3 bases, with 5 bases sitting between them. The germline CDR1 and CDR2 sequences are MNHEY and SVGAGI. The chain's CDR3 is CASRSKETQYF. As DNA, the CDR3 is TGTGCCAGCAGGAGTAAAGAGACCCAGTACTTC.

The J gene is TRBJ2-3, the V gene TRBV28; D unclear. The V gene's germline CDR1 is MDHEN and CDR2 SYDVKM. Deletions cut 7 bases from V and 1 base from J, with 18 bases between. The CDR3 runs to 16 residues. Here the CDR3 DNA reads TGTGCCAGCATCTCCCCTATCGCGCAGGGCACAGATACGCAGTATTTT. Amino acid sequence: CASISPIAQGTDTQYF.

The V call is TRBV18, the J call TRBJ2-1, with 12 bases that match TRBD2. The V segment lost 6 bases and the J segment 9 bases; nucleotides outside the gene matches: 15. CDR3 length: 17 residues. Looked up from germline, CDR1 is KGHSH and CDR2 is LQKENI. CDR3 protein: CASSPRLAGEAGGEQFF. In nucleotides, the CDR3 is TGTGCCAGCTCCCCGCGACTAGCGGGAGAGGCCGGTGGTGAGCAGTTCTTC.

This clonotype was recorded only once. V is TRBV20-1 and J is TRBJ2-1; the match to TRBD1 covers 9 bases. Germline values: CDR1 DFQATT, CDR2 SNEGSKA (reference sequence). CDR3 length equals 13 residues. Trimming took 7 bases from V and 6 from J; bases not matched to a gene: 7. This chain's CDR3 is CSEGGQGRNEQFF. CDR3 coding DNA: TGCAGTGAGGGGGGACAGGGTCGCAATGAGCAGTTCTTC.

Only a few counts were recorded for this clonotype. This rearrangement joins TRBV7-3 to TRBJ1-2; 8 bases fit TRBD1. Germline CDR1 SGHTA, CDR2 FQGTGA. The CDR3 spans 14 residues. The V and J ends lost 5 bases and 11 bases, in that order; junction bases with no gene match: 13. In DNA form, the CDR3 reads TGTGCCAGCAGCCCCCAATCTAGACAGGGGACTTACACCTTC. Protein sequence: CASSPQSRQGTYTF.

This clonotype has just a few counts. The rearrangement links TRBV7-9 to TRBJ1-4; D ambiguous. Germline-derived CDR1 and CDR2 are SEHNR and FQNEAQ (reference sequence). The CDR3 runs 15 residues. Trimming stripped 1 base from V and 8 bases from J, with 14 bases between. The CDR3 nucleotides are TGTGCCAGCAGCTTAGAAGGCAGACTCGGCGAAAAACTGTTTTTT. This codes for CASSLEGRLGEKLFF.

The chain employs TRBV6-4 and TRBJ1-1; no firm D call. Germline CDR1 and CDR2: MRHNA and SNTAGT. Trimming removed 4 bases from V and 2 bases from J, with 8 bases in between. The CDR3 loop spans 13 amino acids. CDR3 bases: TGTGCCAGCAGTGTCGGGAAAAACACTGAAGCTTTCTTT. This codes for CASSVGKNTEAFF.

This clonotype was observed at least ten times. This chain connects TRBV6-5 to TRBJ2-5, with 8 positions matching TRBD1. Looked up from germline, CDR1 is MNHEY and CDR2 is SVGAGI. After removal of 7 bases from V and 5 bases from J, the junction contained 6 bases not matched to a gene. CDR3 length equals 13 residues. CDR3 DNA: TGTGCCAGCACCCCGACAGGGGTCGAGACCCAGTACTTC. Protein sequence: CASTPTGVETQYF.

The V gene is TRBV3-1, the J gene TRBJ1-6, with TRBD1 as a possible D gene (6 bases). The CDR3 loop spans 15 amino acids. Germline V CDR1 and CDR2: LGHDT, YNNKEL (reference sequence). V lost 2 bases and J lost 9, with 14 bases in between. The CDR3 nucleotides read TGTGCCAGCAGCCAAAACGGCAACAGGGCTTCACCCCTCCACTTT. Translated, it gives CASSQNGNRASPLHF.

As to this clonotype: Since the CDR3 does not end with the conserved phenylalanine or tryptophan, this likely comes from a read error. The rearrangement uses TRBV5-5 and TRBJ2-7, with 11 bases identical to TRBD1. CDR1 is SGHKS, CDR2 YYEKEE, per germline (reference sequence). The V and J ends lost 2 bases and 2 bases, in that order; junction bases with no gene match: 3. This CDR3 region has 15 residues. The CDR3 loop is CASSFRDRGTYEQYL. The CDR3 nucleotides read TGTGCCAGCAGCTTTAGGGACAGGGGGACCTACGAGCAGTACCTC.

This clonotype was seen only a few times. This chain joins TRBV7-2 and TRBJ1-1; no reliable D call. Germline CDR1 SGHTA, CDR2 FQGNSA. Trimming left V 4 bases short and J 0 bases short, with 6 bases between. The CDR3 is made up of 13 amino acids. This chain's CDR3 is CASSSTMNTEAFF. For the CDR3, the DNA is TGTGCCAGCAGCTCGACAATGAACACTGAAGCTTTCTTT.

This chain joins TRBV20-1 and TRBJ2-5; a possible D gene is TRBD1 (5 bases). Germline V gives CDR1 DFQATT, CDR2 SNEGSKA (reference sequence). Trimming removed 3 bases at V and 1 base at J, with 9 bases between. CDR3 length equals 13 residues. The CDR3 spells CSARWQGQETQYF. The CDR3 DNA reads as TGCAGTGCTAGGTGGCAGGGCCAAGAGACCCAGTACTTC.

The V and J genes are TRBV20-1 and TRBJ2-4; the match to TRBD1 covers 7 bases. The V gene end was trimmed by 5 bases and the J gene end by 13 bases; junction bases not matched to a gene: 11. CDR1 and CDR2 from the germline V gene are DFQATT and SNEGSKA (reference sequence). The CDR3 sequence is 12 residues long. CDR3 in DNA: TGCAGTGCTGGGAAGGGGGCCGGGGAGCAGTACTTC. Protein: CSAGKGAGEQYF.

This clonotype was recorded a few times. The J gene is TRBJ1-1, the V gene TRBV3-1; D ambiguous. With 5 bases removed from V and 0 bases from J, the gap between germline ends came to 7 bases. This CDR3 is built from 13 residues. Germline V gene lookup returns CDR1 LGHDT and CDR2 YNNKEL (reference sequence). The CDR3 nucleotides read TGTGCCAGCAGCGAACTACTGAACACTGAAGCTTTCTTT. This gives the protein CASSELLNTEAFF.